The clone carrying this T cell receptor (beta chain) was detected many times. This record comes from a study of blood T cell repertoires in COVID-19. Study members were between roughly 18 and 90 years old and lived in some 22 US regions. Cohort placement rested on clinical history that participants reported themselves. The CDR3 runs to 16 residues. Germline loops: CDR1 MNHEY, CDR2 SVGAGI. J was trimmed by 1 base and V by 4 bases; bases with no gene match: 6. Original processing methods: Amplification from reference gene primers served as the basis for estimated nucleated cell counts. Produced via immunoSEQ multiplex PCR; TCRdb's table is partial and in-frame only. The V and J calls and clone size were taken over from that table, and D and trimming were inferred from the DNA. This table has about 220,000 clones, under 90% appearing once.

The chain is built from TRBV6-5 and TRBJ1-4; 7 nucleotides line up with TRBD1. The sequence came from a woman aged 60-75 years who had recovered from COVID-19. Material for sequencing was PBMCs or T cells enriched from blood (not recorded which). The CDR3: CASSSTGLGTNEKLFF. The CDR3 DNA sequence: TGTGCCAGCAGTTCGACAGGGCTGGGAACTAATGAAAAACTGTTTTTT.